This is a list of T cell receptor beta chains from one sample in a study of PD-1 blockade in classical Hodgkin lymphoma. Data came from immunoSEQ multiplex PCR; TCRdb stores just in-frame clones and leaves some out. This table has nearly 55,000 clones, around 85% appearing once. This sample comprised peripheral blood mononuclear cells (PBMCs), obtained at baseline. These receptors were taken from a human donor with classical Hodgkin lymphoma. Both conserved end residues are part of each CDR3. The D gene is left open where the match is weak. Rows may omit the clone size; those that give it use once, few, many or a size class.

NA,TRBV27,TRBJ1-5,17,NA,CASSPGTPNLSNQPQHF,TGTGCCAGCAGTCCCGGGACACCCAATTTAAGCAATCAGCCCCAGCATTTT
TRBD2,TRBV10-3,TRBJ2-1,14,NA,CAMAGSGTYNEQFF,TGTGCCATGGCAGGAAGCGGGACCTACAATGAGCAGTTCTTC
NA,TRBV9,TRBJ2-2,15,NA,CASSEREGYTGELFF,TGTGCCAGCAGCGAAAGGGAAGGGTACACCGGGGAGCTGTTTTTT
NA,TRBV2,TRBJ1-1,12,NA,CASSPWNTEAFF,TGTGCCAGCAGCCCATGGAACACTGAAGCTTTCTTT
TRBD1,TRBV7-2,TRBJ1-1,14,NA,CASSLMAGGTEAFF,TGTGCCAGCAGCCTCATGGCAGGGGGAACAGAAGCTTTCTTT
TRBD1,TRBV7-9,TRBJ2-1,15,NA,CASSSTGDWGNEQFF,TGTGCCAGCAGCTCAACAGGGGATTGGGGCAATGAGCAGTTCTTC
NA,TRBV9,TRBJ1-1,14,NA,CASSPRGGSAEAFF,TGTGCCAGCAGCCCCCGGGGGGGAAGCGCTGAAGCTTTCTTT
TRBD1,TRBV5-8,TRBJ1-2,16,NA,CASSPIRGQGGYGYTF,TGTGCCAGCAGCCCGATCAGGGGACAGGGCGGCTATGGCTACACCTTC
TRBD1,TRBV27,TRBJ1-2,13,NA,CASSLLRQGGYTF,TGTGCCAGCAGTTTACTCAGACAGGGTGGCTACACCTTC
TRBD2,TRBV6-5,TRBJ2-1,15,few,CASSYKAGGNNEQFF,TGTGCCAGCAGTTACAAAGCGGGAGGGAACAATGAGCAGTTCTTC
TRBD1,TRBV9,TRBJ1-2,13,few,CASSPDRVDGYTF,TGTGCCAGCAGCCCGGACAGGGTTGACGGCTACACCTTC
NA,TRBV7-2,TRBJ2-7,11,NA,CASSLNYEQYF,TGTGCCAGCAGCCTCAACTACGAGCAGTACTTC
NA,TRBV6-6,TRBJ1-1,14,NA,CASTLTGLTTEAFF,TGTGCCAGCACCTTAACAGGGTTAACAACTGAAGCTTTCTTT
NA,TRBV20-1,TRBJ2-3,10,NA,CSARGPTQYF,TGCAGTGCTAGGGGTCCTACGCAGTATTTT
NA,TRBV7-9,TRBJ1-3,14,few,CASSFASGGNTIYF,TGTGCCAGCAGCTTTGCCTCGGGGGGAAACACCATATATTTT
NA,TRBV7-3,TRBJ1-2,12,NA,CASGSKDYGYTF,TGTGCTTCAGGGAGTAAAGACTATGGCTACACCTTC
NA,TRBV18,TRBJ1-5,14,few,CASSPRGGNQPQHF,TGTGCCAGCTCACCACGGGGGGGTAATCAGCCCCAGCATTTT
TRBD1,TRBV5-1,TRBJ1-1,15,NA,CASSLAQGARTEAFF,TGCGCCAGCAGCTTGGCGCAGGGGGCAAGGACTGAAGCTTTCTTT
TRBD1,TRBV6-1,TRBJ1-3,18,NA,CASSESPPRDRAGNTIYF,TGTGCCAGCAGTGAGAGCCCTCCCCGGGACAGGGCTGGAAACACCATATATTTT
TRBD2,TRBV27,TRBJ2-1,14,NA,CASSRASGALGQFF,TGTGCCTCCTCAAGGGCTAGCGGGGCCCTCGGGCAGTTCTTC
NA,TRBV5-1,TRBJ1-4,16,NA,CASSLGGTPTNEKLFF,TGCGCCAGCAGCTTAGGGGGGACCCCAACTAATGAAAAACTGTTTTTT
TRBD2,TRBV27,TRBJ2-3,16,NA,CASSPIVSGITDTQYF,TGTGCCAGCAGTCCGATTGTTAGCGGGATCACAGATACGCAGTATTTT
TRBD2,TRBV27,TRBJ2-3,15,NA,CASTSLSGGLNTQYF,TGTGCCAGCACCTCCCTTTCGGGAGGATTAAATACGCAGTATTTT
NA,TRBV5-4,TRBJ2-5,16,NA,CASSLGGRVGQETQYF,TGTGCCAGCAGCTTGGGAGGAAGGGTGGGCCAAGAGACCCAGTACTTC
TRBD1,TRBV10-3,TRBJ1-4,14,NA,CAIKEGARNEKLFF,TGTGCCATCAAAGAGGGGGCCCGAAATGAAAAACTGTTTTTT
NA,TRBV27,TRBJ1-1,14,NA,CASSVIFSNTEAFF,TGTGCCAGCAGTGTGATATTTTCGAACACTGAAGCTTTCTTT
NA,TRBV4-2,TRBJ1-5,16,NA,CASSRDPGLENQPQHF,TGTGCCAGCAGCCGGGATCCGGGATTGGAAAATCAGCCCCAGCATTTT
NA,TRBV2,TRBJ2-3,12,NA,CASKISTDTQYF,TGTGCCAGCAAGATTAGCACAGATACGCAGTATTTT
TRBD2,TRBV29-1,TRBJ2-1,15,NA,CSVKGLAGGPNEQFF,TGCAGCGTTAAGGGACTAGCGGGAGGGCCAAATGAGCAGTTCTTC
NA,TRBV19,TRBJ1-3,15,few,CASRQDPDSGNTIYF,TGTGCCAGCAGACAGGACCCAGACTCTGGAAACACCATATATTTT
TRBD2,TRBV11-2,TRBJ2-1,15,NA,CASRFGRSSYNEQFF,TGTGCCAGCAGGTTCGGGAGGAGCTCCTACAATGAGCAGTTCTTC
NA,TRBV6-5,TRBJ1-6,12,NA,CASRNPRGALHF,TGTGCCAGCAGAAACCCCAGAGGGGCCCTCCACTTT
TRBD1,TRBV25-1,TRBJ2-2,17,NA,CASSEETGFPNTGELFF,TGTGCCAGCAGTGAAGAGACAGGGTTCCCGAACACCGGGGAGCTGTTTTTT
TRBD1,TRBV27,TRBJ1-1,14,NA,CASSLGTANTEAFF,TGTGCCAGCAGTTTAGGGACAGCGAACACTGAAGCTTTCTTT
NA,TRBV9,TRBJ2-7,12,many,CASSDLGYEQYF,TGTGCCAGCAGCGATCTAGGCTACGAGCAGTACTTC
TRBD1,TRBV29-1,TRBJ1-2,16,NA,CSVGNIQGVGGYGYTF,TGCAGCGTTGGAAACATACAGGGGGTGGGAGGGTATGGCTACACCTTC
NA,TRBV7-9,TRBJ2-7,15,NA,CASSLSSTRSYEQYF,TGTGCCAGCAGCTTATCTTCGACGCGCTCCTACGAGCAGTACTTC
NA,TRBV7-2,TRBJ1-1,15,NA,CASSPTSQMNTEAFF,TGTGCCAGCAGCCCCACGAGTCAGATGAACACTGAAGCTTTCTTT
NA,TRBV5-5,TRBJ1-2,13,once,CASSLGGGYGYTF,TGTGCCAGCAGCTTGGGGGGAGGCTATGGCTACACCTTC
TRBD2,TRBV4-3,TRBJ2-1,16,NA,CASSQDTGGPYNEQFF,TGCGCCAGCAGCCAAGATACGGGAGGGCCCTACAATGAGCAGTTCTTC
TRBD2,TRBV10-3,TRBJ2-5,18,NA,CAISERGTSGRAAETQYF,TGTGCCATCAGTGAGAGGGGGACTAGCGGGAGGGCGGCAGAGACCCAGTACTTC
NA,TRBV18,TRBJ1-2,13,few,CASSPPTGYGYTF,TGTGCCAGCTCACCACCGACGGGCTATGGCTACACCTTC
NA,TRBV11-3,TRBJ2-5,14,NA,CASSPSRGQETQYF,TGTGCCAGCAGCCCTAGCCGGGGCCAGGAGACCCAGTACTTC
NA,TRBV7-8,TRBJ1-5,12,NA,CASSLEARPQHF,TGTGCCAGCAGCTTAGAGGCCAGGCCCCAGCATTTT